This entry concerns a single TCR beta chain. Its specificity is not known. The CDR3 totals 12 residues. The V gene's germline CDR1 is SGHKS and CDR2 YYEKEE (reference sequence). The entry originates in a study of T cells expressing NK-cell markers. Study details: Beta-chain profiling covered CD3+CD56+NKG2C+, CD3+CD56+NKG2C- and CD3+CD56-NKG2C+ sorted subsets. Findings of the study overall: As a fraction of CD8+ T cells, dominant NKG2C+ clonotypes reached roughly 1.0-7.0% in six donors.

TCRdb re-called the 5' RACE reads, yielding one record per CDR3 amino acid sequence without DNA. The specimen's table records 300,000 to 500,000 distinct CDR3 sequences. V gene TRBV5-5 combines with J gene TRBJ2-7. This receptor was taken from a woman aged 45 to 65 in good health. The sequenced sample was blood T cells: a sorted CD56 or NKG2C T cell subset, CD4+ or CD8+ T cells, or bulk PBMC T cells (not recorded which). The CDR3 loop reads CASRAASYEQYF. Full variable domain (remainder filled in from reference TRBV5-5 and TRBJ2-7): DAGVTQSPTHLIKTRGQQVTLRCSPISGHKSVSWYQQVLGQGPQFIFQYYEKEERGRGNFPDRFSARQFPNYSSELNVNALLLGDSALYLCASRAASYEQYFGPGTRLTVT.